This T cell receptor beta chain was identified in a study of blood T cell repertoires in COVID-19 (TCRdb year 2020). Regarding the research as a whole: Collaborator samples came from the United States, Italy and Spain and covered acute and convalescent phases of COVID-19. The material from the prospective study consisted of cDNA or gDNA derived from T cells, B-cell-depleted T cells, or PBMCs. Deeply sampled blood TCRbeta repertoires from subjects exposed to, actively infected with, or recovered from COVID-19 were included in the dataset. The repertoires were made available in a free public database intended to serve as a resource for research on the immune response to SARS-CoV-2. The samples were drawn from two sources: the first 160 participants of the ongoing ImmuneRACE study, and 950 to 1,500 subjects contributed by 6 global collaborators. The sample metadata nearly always contained a de-identified subject ID, COVID-19 status, age in years and sex. Where available, HLA class I and class II types were obtained from metadata supplied by the sample provider rather than from assay-based typing.

General conclusions and limits of the study: The amount of clinical and demographic metadata varied by source and participant and was provided uncurated.

The collaborating institutions used their own protocols to collect whole blood in K2EDTA tubes. For TCRbeta analysis, collaborators shipped samples as frozen whole blood, isolated PBMCs, or DNA extracted from either of those sample types. As to this clone: It has no known antigen specificity. Base qualities were left out, and no much larger clone turns up one base away.

TCRbeta CDR3 regions were amplified from genomic DNA using the immunoSEQ Assay, a bias-controlled multiplex PCR. Regarding the original processing steps: The number of nucleated cells in each sample was estimated by amplification of reference gene primers within the assay. To quantify the absolute abundance of each unique TCRbeta CDR3 rearrangement, sequence reads were collapsed and filtered. For each sample, productive Simpson clonality was calculated as the square root of Simpson's diversity index across productive rearrangements. Sourced from immuneACCESS, this table was stored by TCRdb with only in-frame sequences that have V and J called. A share of the clones is absent; for the studies checked, an unresolved V gene accounts for under half, and the remainder has no known explanation. That table supplies the V and J calls and clone size; D and trimming were determined from the DNA. This sample is represented by 120,000 to 150,000 clones; about nine tenths of them were singletons. The ten largest account for about 1.5% of the sample.

Via the germline V gene, CDR1 is MNHEY and CDR2 SVGAGI. V drops 2 bases and J drops 3 bases, leaving 11 bases in between. Counted from cysteine to phenylalanine, this CDR3 has 14 amino acids. Of all the DNA, just the CDR3 is kept, 42 bases in frame from base 1. The sequence was collected from a human donor in a cohort sampled during active COVID-19. The rearrangement joined TRBV6-5 to TRBJ2-7, and TRBD1 may be the D gene, going by 7 matching bases. Sequencing was done on a sample of peripheral blood. The DNA sequence is as follows: TGTGCCAGCAGTTACGGCAGGGGGGACTACGAGCAGTACTTC. Translated, this gives CASSYGRGDYEQYF.